This T cell receptor beta chain was captured in a study of blood T cell repertoires in COVID-19. Original processing notes: Estimated nucleated cell counts came from reference gene primer amplification. Only in-frame clones appear in the TCRdb table, and some are missing; sequencing was by immunoSEQ multiplex PCR. V and J calls and clone size are copied from that table; D and trimming were computed from the DNA. This table holds about 220,000 clones, approximately 81% found once. The sequence derives from a man in his forties or fifties who had recovered from COVID-19. The specimen sequenced was peripheral blood.

CDR3 in amino acids: CASSLGGAYNEQFF. DNA for the CDR3: TGCGCCAGCAGCTTGGGGGGAGCCTACAATGAGCAGTTCTTC. The V and J genes are TRBV5-1 and TRBJ2-1, with D perhaps matching TRBD2 (5 bases). The CDR3 totals 14 residues. Germline V gives CDR1 SGHRS, CDR2 YFSETQ. Trimming removed 0 bases at V and 2 bases at J, with 6 bases between. The complete variable domain, with remaining parts taken from reference TRBV5-1 and TRBJ2-1, reads KAGVTQTPRYLIKTRGQQVTLSCSPISGHRSVSWYQQTPGQGLQFLFEYFSETQRNKGNFPGRFSGRQFSNSRSEMNVSTLELGDSALYLCASSLGGAYNEQFFGPGTRLTVL.